This T cell receptor beta chain is drawn from a study of patients and donors after allogeneic stem cell transplantation. The CDR3 is 16 amino acids. After removal of 7 bases from V and 7 bases from J, the junction contained 10 bases not matched to a gene. CDR1 MNHEY and CDR2 SMNVEV come from the germline V gene (reference sequence). TCRdb ran MiXCR on the RT-PCR reads and lists one entry per CDR3 protein. The repertoire holds around 150,000 distinct CDR3 sequences, with roughly two fifths as singletons. The receptor comes from a human donor who was either an allogeneic HSCT recipient or a stem cell or donor lymphocyte infusion donor (not recorded which). It is not recorded whose cells these are; they may come from a transplant donor. The rearrangement uses TRBV27 and TRBJ1-6, with 10 bases lining up with TRBD1. Sequences were obtained from blood, either unsorted or a sorted T cell fraction (not recorded which). The CDR3 region is CASIPTGGLRNSPLHF. The CDR3, as DNA: TGTGCCAGCATTCCGACAGGGGGCTTGAGGAATTCACCCCTCCACTTT.